The TCR beta chain described here comes from a study of human T cells and chemical hapten exposure. About the research overall: While the approximately 23-week study was under way, patients received diphenylcyclopropenone on the scalp every week. Alopecia areata, totalis or universalis was found in mostly female patients. Points from the study as a whole: TCRs above 1 in 1000 frequency did not change with DPC sensitization. Versus controls, significantly more large CDR3 similarity clusters arose from expanded TCRs.

Via MiXCR, TCRdb re-called the RACE reads, giving one row per CDR3 protein. The repertoire holds 73,000 or so distinct CDR3 sequences, with around 7.9% as singletons. In its sample, this clonotype was seen a few times. Its antigen is not known. Unmatched junction bases numbered 6, after V lost 6 bases and J lost 5 bases. The CDR3 spans 14 residues. The time point was: patch test 2, 6 weeks after DPC sensitization. Described treatment: therapeutic diphenylcyclopropenone sensitization with weekly scalp DPC. The input for sequencing was whole blood, taken in connection with sensitization to the hapten diphenylcyclopropenone (DPC). This receptor was obtained from a woman aged 45-65 years with alopecia areata. Some clones in this sample may be carry-over from other donors' samples. This sequence joins TRBV12-3 or TRBV12-4 and TRBJ2-7; 11 nucleotides align to TRBD2. The CDR3, as DNA: TGTGCCAGCAGCCCAAGACTAGCGGGAAACGAGCAGTACTTC. Translation gives CASSPRLAGNEQYF.